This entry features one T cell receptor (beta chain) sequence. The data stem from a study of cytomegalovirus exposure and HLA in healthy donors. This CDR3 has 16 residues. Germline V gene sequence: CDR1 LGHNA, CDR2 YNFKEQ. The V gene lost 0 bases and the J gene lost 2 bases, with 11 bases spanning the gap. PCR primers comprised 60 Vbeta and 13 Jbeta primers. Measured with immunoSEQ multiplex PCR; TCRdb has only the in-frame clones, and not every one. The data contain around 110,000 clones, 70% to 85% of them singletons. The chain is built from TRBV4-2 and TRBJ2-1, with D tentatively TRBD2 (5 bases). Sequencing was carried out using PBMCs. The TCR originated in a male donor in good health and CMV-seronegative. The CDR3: CASSQEGPAAYNEQFF. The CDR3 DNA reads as TGTGCCAGCAGCCAAGAAGGCCCAGCGGCCTACAATGAGCAGTTCTTC.